This TCR beta chain was sequenced for a study of cytomegalovirus exposure and HLA in healthy donors. The PCR used 60 Vbeta and 13 Jbeta primers. Assay used: immunoSEQ multiplex PCR; TCRdb lists only in-frame clones, some missing. The data hold about 200,000 clones, with over 65% observed a single time. Comment on this clone: Its antigen is currently unknown.

Broader study findings: Indistinguishable V segments, including TRBV6-2 and TRBV6-3, were excluded. Later on, an analysis tied under 20,000 TCR beta sequences to HLA alleles at 0.05 false discovery rate. Reportedly, fewer N-insertions than the approximately 680-donor mean appeared in an Asian-associated ancestry cluster in a later analysis.

The length of the CDR3 is 15 residues. Trimming cost V 6 bases and J 2 bases; bases outside gene matches: 7. The V gene's germline CDR1 is MGHRA and CDR2 YSYEKL. What was sequenced was PBMCs. The TCR was taken from a young man in good health and CMV-seronegative. The rearrangement joins TRBV4-1 to TRBJ2-7, with 10 bases matching TRBD2. The chain's CDR3 is CASSSASGSTYEQYF. CDR3 bases: TGCGCCAGCAGTTCGGCTAGCGGGAGCACCTACGAGCAGTACTTC.